The text below deals with one T cell receptor beta chain. V lost 2 bases and J 7 bases, leaving 14 bases between the germline ends. The CDR3 runs to 14 residues. CDR1 and CDR2 from the germline V gene are LGHNA and YNFKEQ. This entry is derived from a study of blood T cell repertoires in COVID-19. Study-level background: The United States, Italy and Spain provided the acute and convalescent COVID-19 samples. In each case, the material was cDNA or gDNA derived from T cells, B-cell-depleted T cells, or PBMCs.

As originally analysed: Reference gene primers were amplified, and this amplification served to estimate nucleated cell counts. Sequencing was performed with immunoSEQ multiplex PCR; in TCRdb, only in-frame clones are kept and a portion is missing. The D gene and trimming were derived from the DNA, and the V and J assignments and clone size from that table. The sample lists around 110,000 clones, roughly two thirds occurring once. The J gene is TRBJ1-1, the V gene TRBV4-2; no clear D. This sequence was found in a human donor with acute or convalescent COVID-19. The donor label of this sample is uncertain. The sample was peripheral blood. The CDR3 coding sequence is TGTGCCAGCAGCCAATTCGACGGGAATTTTGAAGCTTTCTTT. Protein product: CASSQFDGNFEAFF.